This is a list of T cell receptor beta chains from one sample in a study of blood T cell repertoires in COVID-19. Clones were read by immunoSEQ multiplex PCR, and TCRdb kept only the in-frame ones, dropping some. The data show about 180,000 clones, approximately 88% seen once. The sample taken for sequencing was peripheral blood. These receptors all stem from a young woman with acute or convalescent COVID-19. CDR3s include the opening cysteine and the closing phenylalanine or tryptophan. A D gene is named only where the DNA matches it firmly. Clone size is not always given. Where it is, it says once, few, many or a class for expanded clones.

TRBV13	.	TRBJ2-1	TRBD2	TGTGCCAGCAGCTTAGGCCTAGCGGCCTACAATGAGCAGTTCTTC	CASSLGLAAYNEQFF
TRBV6-5	.	TRBJ2-1	TRBD2	TGTGCCAGCATGCCCGGACTAGCGGTTCATGAGCAGTTCTTC	CASMPGLAVHEQFF
TRBV27	.	TRBJ1-2	.	TGTGCCAGCAGTTTCCACGGAGATAACTATGGCTACACCTTC	CASSFHGDNYGYTF
TRBV20-1	.	TRBJ2-5	.	TGCAGTGTTAACCTACGAGAGACCCAGTACTTC	CSVNLRETQYF
TRBV4-2	once	TRBJ2-3	.	TGTGCCAGCAGCCAAAACAGGGTTGATACGCAGTATTTT	CASSQNRVDTQYF
TRBV7-9	.	TRBJ2-2	.	TGTGCCAGCGCCGGGTTCAGCAGTTTGGGGGAGCTGTTTTTT	CASAGFSSLGELFF
TRBV9	.	TRBJ2-3	.	TGTGCCAGCAGCGTAGCGGGAGCTGGGGATACGCAGTATTTT	CASSVAGAGDTQYF
TRBV5-4	.	TRBJ2-3	TRBD2	TGTGCCAGCAGCCGGTCCGGGACTAACACAGATACGCAGTATTTT	CASSRSGTNTDTQYF
TRBV11-3	.	TRBJ2-7	TRBD2	TGTGCCAGCAGCCTGGGACTATCCCGCACCGGCGAGCAGTACTTC	CASSLGLSRTGEQYF
TRBV6-5	.	TRBJ2-1	TRBD2	TGTGCCAGCAAAGGGGGGACTAGCGGGAGAATTGAGCAGTTCTTC	CASKGGTSGRIEQFF
TRBV9	.	TRBJ2-2	.	TGTGCCAGCACCCCCAAAGAACGGGTTTACGCCGGGGAGCTGTTTTTT	CASTPKERVYAGELFF
TRBV28	.	TRBJ1-2	.	TGTGCCAGCAGTTTAGGGAGAGGCTATGGCTACACCTTC	CASSLGRGYGYTF
TRBV29-1	.	TRBJ2-1	.	TGCAGCACCGAGGGGGGGTCTTACAATGAGCAGTTCTTC	CSTEGGSYNEQFF
TRBV6-5	.	TRBJ2-2	.	TGTGCCAGCAGAGGAGCGGGTTACGGGGAGCTGTTTTTT	CASRGAGYGELFF
TRBV5-4	.	TRBJ1-2	.	TGTGCCAGCAGCTTGGGGCAGGGGAACTATGGCTACACCTTC	CASSLGQGNYGYTF
TRBV3-1/TRBV3-2	.	TRBJ2-1	TRBD2	TGTGCCAGCAGTCATAGCGGGAGGGGGTACAATGAGCAGTTCTTC	CASSHSGRGYNEQFF
TRBV20-1	few	TRBJ2-1	.	TGCAGTGCTAGTTCATTGGATGGGAGCACCTACAATGAGCAGTTCTTC	CSASSLDGSTYNEQFF
TRBV2	.	TRBJ2-4	.	TGTGCCAGCAGTGGGACTGTTCAGACCAAAAACATTCAGTACTTC	CASSGTVQTKNIQYF
TRBV7-2	.	TRBJ1-1	TRBD1	TGTGCCGGCAGCTTTACAGGGGCCAACACTGAAGCTTTCTTT	CAGSFTGANTEAFF
TRBV10-3	.	TRBJ2-7	TRBD1	TGTGCCATCGAAGGGGACAGCTCCTACGAGCAGTACTTC	CAIEGDSSYEQYF
TRBV20-1	.	TRBJ2-7	.	TGCAGTGCTAGTCCCAGCGGCGACGAGCAGTACTTC	CSASPSGDEQYF
TRBV6-1	.	TRBJ1-2	.	TGTGCCAGCAGTGAAACTGGTGGCTACACCTTC	CASSETGGYTF
TRBV10-2	.	TRBJ1-1	.	TGCGCCAGCAGGGGTAGACAATACACTGAAGCTTTCTTT	CASRGRQYTEAFF
TRBV5-8	.	TRBJ1-6	.	TGTGCCAGCAGCTGGGGTAGCTGGGGAGCTTCACCCCTCCACTTT	CASSWGSWGASPLHF
TRBV6-5	.	TRBJ2-1	.	TGTGCCAGCAGTTCCAGGGTATCCTACAATGAGCAGTTCTTC	CASSSRVSYNEQFF
TRBV14	once	TRBJ2-3	.	TGTGCCAGCAGCCAAACAGGGATAGATACGCAGTATTTT	CASSQTGIDTQYF
TRBV3-1/TRBV3-2	.	TRBJ1-2	.	TGTGCCAGCAGCCAAGATCCACAGGTCTACACCTTC	CASSQDPQVYTF
TRBV5-1	once	TRBJ2-1	TRBD2	TGCGCCAGCAGCCTAAACGGGGGGGAGTACAATGAGCAGTTCTTC	CASSLNGGEYNEQFF
TRBV5-4	.	TRBJ1-4	TRBD1	TGTGCCAGCAGCTTGGGGGGACAGGGAGGTGAAAAACTGTTTTTT	CASSLGGQGGEKLFF
TRBV19	.	TRBJ2-5	.	TGTGCCAGTAGTATGCTTGGCGGCCAAGAGACCCAGTACTTC	CASSMLGGQETQYF
TRBV28	few	TRBJ2-1	.	TGTGCCAGCAGTTTACCCCAGAGGGATGAGCAGTTCTTC	CASSLPQRDEQFF
TRBV28	.	TRBJ2-1	TRBD1	TGTGCCAGCAGTTTGGGGGACAGATACAATGAGCAGTTCTTC	CASSLGDRYNEQFF
TRBV19	.	TRBJ1-2	.	TGTGCCAGTAGTATCCCGAGGAGCTATGGCTACACCTTC	CASSIPRSYGYTF
TRBV7-9	once	TRBJ2-3	TRBD1	TGTGCCAGCAGCTTAGTTGGTGACAGGGGGACAGATACGCAGTATTTT	CASSLVGDRGTDTQYF
TRBV5-1	.	TRBJ2-7	.	TGCGCCAGCAGCCAACACTACGAGCAGTACTTC	CASSQHYEQYF
TRBV29-1	.	TRBJ2-7	TRBD1	TGCAGCGCCCGGACCGGGACAGGGATTAGCAACGAGCAGTACTTC	CSARTGTGISNEQYF
TRBV27	.	TRBJ2-2	.	TGTGCCAGCAGCCAAACAGGGAGCGGGGAGCTGTTTTTT	CASSQTGSGELFF
TRBV9	.	TRBJ2-7	TRBD2	TGTGCCAGCAGCGGATCAACTAGCGGCACGGGGCAGTACTTC	CASSGSTSGTGQYF
TRBV11-3	few	TRBJ2-1	.	TGTGCCAACGGGGGGCATCGGCAGTTCTTC	CANGGHRQFF
TRBV7-9	once	TRBJ2-1	.	TGTGCCAGCAGCCCGGGCCCCGGGGGGCAGTTCTTC	CASSPGPGGQFF
TRBV10-3	.	TRBJ1-1	.	TGTGCCATCACGACCGGGGGGGGAACTGAAGCTTTCTTT	CAITTGGGTEAFF
TRBV14	.	TRBJ2-6	.	TGTGCCAGCAGCCAGTATCTCAGCAGACACTCTGGGGCCAACGTCCTGACTTTC	CASSQYLSRHSGANVLTF
TRBV5-4	.	TRBJ2-2	TRBD2	TGTGCCCACTCAAGGGAGGGCAACACCGGGGAGCTGTTTTTT	CAHSREGNTGELFF
TRBV18	.	TRBJ2-7	TRBD1	TGTGCCAGCTCAGCGGGACAGGGAGGCGAGCAGTACTTC	CASSAGQGGEQYF
TRBV19	.	TRBJ2-5	.	TGTGCCAGTAGTATGTCCAGGCAAGAGACCCAGTACTTC	CASSMSRQETQYF
TRBV6-5	.	TRBJ1-1	.	TGTGCCAGCAGTTACGGACTTGTCGGGGATGAAGCTTTCTTT	CASSYGLVGDEAFF
TRBV14	once	TRBJ2-7	TRBD1	TGTGCCAGCAGCTATCTATTTACAGGGGCGGGTGAGCAGTACTTC	CASSYLFTGAGEQYF
TRBV12-5	.	TRBJ1-5	.	TGTGCTAGTGGTTCAGGGGATGGCAATCAGCCCCAGCATTTT	CASGSGDGNQPQHF
TRBV4-2	.	TRBJ2-1	.	TGTGCCAGCAGACGGTCTAGCGAGGGGAGTGAGCAGTTCTTC	CASRRSSEGSEQFF
TRBV29-1	.	TRBJ2-5	.	TGCAGCGTTGTAGCCCCCGGAGAAGAGACCCAGTACTTC	CSVVAPGEETQYF
TRBV2	.	TRBJ1-4	.	TGTGCCAGCAGTGAAGAGGCCGGACAGATCACTAATGAAAAACTGTTTTTT	CASSEEAGQITNEKLFF
TRBV9	once	TRBJ2-1	.	TGTGCCAGCAGCGTAGGAGTAAGTGGTGAGCAGTTCTTC	CASSVGVSGEQFF
TRBV18	.	TRBJ1-1	TRBD1	TGTGCCAGCCGTACCGGGACAGAGAACACTGAAGCTTTCTTT	CASRTGTENTEAFF
TRBV12-5	.	TRBJ2-1	.	TGTGCTAGTGGTTTCTATTACCCGCAGTTCTTC	CASGFYYPQFF
TRBV19	.	TRBJ2-3	TRBD1	TGTGCCAGCGGGGACAGGAACAATCGGATTGATACGCAGTATTTT	CASGDRNNRIDTQYF
TRBV11-2	.	TRBJ1-6	TRBD1	TGTGCCAGCAGCTTAAGCCGAACAGGGGGGTTATCACCCCTCCACTTT	CASSLSRTGGLSPLHF